This TCR beta chain appears in the sequencing data of a study of regulatory T cells in long-lasting Graves disease. Study-level results: The analysis examined peripheral blood only and excluded thyroid tissue. The study found persistent patients shared more public clonotypes (around 2,500) than new patients (around 1,000).

The CDR3 contains 15 residues. The germline V gene has CDR1 SGHTA and CDR2 FQGNSA. Trimming shortened V by 1 base and J by 6 bases, and 12 bases separated the two germline ends. Described time point: persistent/refractory GD, antithyroid drugs over 5 years with positive TRAb. PBMCs were the source of the RNA used for TCR sequencing. It was American Thyroid Association guidelines that determined Graves' disease diagnosis. As for this clonotype: What it binds is unknown.

Both iRepertoire HTBI primers and Arm-PCR of CDR3 regions were used to build the TCR beta libraries. TCRdb fed the multiplex PCR reads into MiXCR, producing one record per CDR3 protein. The sample contains roughly 490,000 distinct CDR3 sequences, approximately 22% of which appear only once. This chain uses TRBV7-2 with TRBJ2-2, with D tentatively TRBD1 (5 bases). This clonotype was sampled from a female donor with Graves disease. The sequencing here drew on peripheral blood mononuclear cells (PBMCs), taken when the disease was refractory, from a patient treated with antithyroid drugs. The CDR3 region is CASSLVSKGAGELFF. The CDR3 nucleotides read TGTGCCAGCAGCTTAGTATCTAAAGGGGCCGGGGAGCTGTTTTTT.